The 23 T cell receptor beta chains reported below all come from one sample, sequenced in a study of human T cells and chemical hapten exposure. Indicated time point: patch test 2, 6 weeks after DPC sensitization. Treatment of the sample: therapeutic diphenylcyclopropenone sensitization with weekly scalp DPC. TCRdb reanalysed the RACE reads using MiXCR and keeps one entry per CDR3 protein. The table includes around 99,000 distinct CDR3 sequences, 11% detected once. Sequenced here: whole blood, sampled in connection with sensitization to the hapten diphenylcyclopropenone (DPC). All receptors derive from a man between 40 and 49 years old with alopecia areata. Some clones in this sample may be carry-over from other donors' samples.

In this sample, this clonotype turned up a few times. The chain joins TRBV6-1 to TRBJ2-5; maybe TRBD2 (6 bases). CDR1 is MNHNS, CDR2 SASEGT, per germline. This CDR3 region has 12 residues. V was cut by 6 bases and J by 9 bases, with 14 bases left in between. The CDR3 is CASRTIGGAQYF. The CDR3 DNA is TGTGCCAGCAGGACGATCGGCGGGGCCCAGTACTTC.

This clonotype was seen repeatedly, ten times or more. The V gene is TRBV15, the J gene TRBJ2-5; D uncertain. The V gene lost 0 bases and the J gene lost 7 bases, with 9 bases spanning the gap. This CDR3 spans 13 amino acids. CDR1 and CDR2 from the germline V gene are LNHNV and YYDKDF (reference sequence). For the CDR3, the DNA is TGTGCCACCAGCAGAGAGGTCCTCGGGACCCAGTACTTC. Translation: CATSREVLGTQYF.

The rearrangement uses TRBV3-1 and TRBJ2-7, with 8 bases that match TRBD1. The CDR3 runs 16 residues. CDR1 and CDR2 from the germline V gene are LGHDT and YNNKEL (reference sequence). With V trimmed by 4 bases and J by 3 bases, 11 bases remained unmatched. The CDR3 DNA follows: TGTGCCAGCAGCCTGAACAGGGGGGCATCTATCTACGAGCAGTACGTC. Protein: CASSLNRGASIYEQYV.

The rearrangement joins TRBV28 to TRBJ2-7, with a tentative D call TRBD1 (8 bases). Germline CDR1 reads MDHEN; CDR2 reads SYDVKM. The V gene lost 5 bases and the J gene lost 4 bases, with 18 bases spanning the gap. CDR3 length: 15 residues. Here the CDR3 reads CASSNTGGGRYEQYF. As DNA, the CDR3 is TGTGCCAGCAGTAACACAGGGGGGGGTAGATACGAGCAGTACTTC.

This clonotype counts as medium-sized. The CDR3 DNA sequence: TGTGCCAGCAGCCTATTTAGCGGGAGGGGAGAAGGCACAGATACGCAGTATTTT. Translating it yields CASSLFSGRGEGTDTQYF. The V and J genes are TRBV3-1 and TRBJ2-3; TRBD2 aligns across 11 bases. V lost 4 bases, J lost 1 base, and 10 bases stayed unmatched. Germline CDR1 reads LGHDT; CDR2 reads YNNKEL (reference sequence). The CDR3 loop spans 18 amino acids.

This clonotype has only a few counts. The rearrangement uses TRBV12-3 or TRBV12-4 and TRBJ2-2; 7 bases are a match to TRBD1. The CDR3 runs to 13 residues. V lost 6 bases to trimming and J lost 7 bases; unmatched junction nucleotides: 5. The CDR3 region has the DNA TGTGCCAGCAGAGACAGGGAAGGCGGGGAGCTGTTTTTT. This gives the protein CASRDREGGELFF.

The chain uses TRBV30 and TRBJ2-2, with 7 bases that match TRBD2. V dropped 0 bases and J dropped 5; count of bases not matched to a gene: 15. There are 18 residues in the CDR3. From germline, CDR1 is GTSNPN and CDR2 SVGIG (reference sequence). The CDR3 region has the DNA TGTGCCTGGAGTGTTCCGATCGGGACTACCCTTTGGACCGGGGAGCTGTTTTTT. As protein: CAWSVPIGTTLWTGELFF.

The chain couples TRBV20-1 to TRBJ2-3; D perhaps matches TRBD1 (6 bases). Trimming cost V 0 bases and J 1 base, with 11 bases left between them. CDR3 length: 15 residues. Germline CDR1 reads DFQATT; CDR2 reads SNEGSKA (reference sequence). DNA of the CDR3: TGCAGTGCTAGAGAGCAGGGGATAGGCACAGATACGCAGTATTTT. Its translation: CSAREQGIGTDTQYF.

Many counts were recorded for this clonotype. The V and J genes are TRBV5-4 and TRBJ2-7; possibly TRBD1 for D (5 bases). Germline loops: CDR1 SGHNT, CDR2 YYREEE (reference sequence). The CDR3 length is 14 residues. The V and J ends lost 2 bases and 4 bases respectively, with 13 bases between them. CDR3 in DNA: TGTGCCAGCAGCTTCGGGCAGGGCGGATACGAGCAGTACGTC. The encoded protein is CASSFGQGGYEQYV.

The table lists this clonotype with a few counts. The chain recombines TRBV6-5 with TRBJ2-7; D is tentatively TRBD1 or TRBD2 (5 bases each). This CDR3 has 12 amino acids. Germline V gene lookup returns CDR1 MNHEY and CDR2 SVGAGI. The ends were cut back, 6 bases at V and 3 bases at J, with 9 bases in the middle. CDR3 amino acids: CASSQGVYEQYF. As DNA, the CDR3 is TGTGCCAGCAGCCAGGGAGTCTACGAGCAGTACTTC.

This clonotype was counted only a few times. The chain couples TRBV23-1 to TRBJ2-1; D may be TRBD1 (5 bases). TRBV23-1 is annotated as an ORF whose role is uncertain. The CDR3 runs to 16 residues. Trimming took 2 bases from V and 6 from J, leaving 17 bases between them. The CDR3 sequence: CASSQKGATQGNEQFF. The CDR3 DNA reads TGCGCCAGCAGTCAAAAAGGAGCCACCCAGGGCAATGAGCAGTTCTTC.

This clonotype was recorded at least ten times. The V call is TRBV6-2 or TRBV6-3, the J call TRBJ1-5; maybe TRBD1 (6 bases). Germline loops: CDR1 MNHEY, CDR2 SVGEGT. The V end lost 7 bases, the J end lost 6 bases, and 13 bases lay between the germline ends. CDR3 size: 13 residues. CDR3 loop: CASKGGVPQPQHF. Written as DNA, the CDR3 is TGTGCCAGCAAAGGGGGGGTCCCTCAGCCCCAGCATTTT.

This clonotype was detected a few times. Sequence at one end of the junction differs from germline and may be a read error. The genes are TRBV5-1 and TRBJ2-1; maybe TRBD2 (6 bases). This CDR3 has 12 residues. Germline V CDR1 and CDR2: SGHRS, YFSETQ. The CDR3 reads CASMGTGDEQFF. CDR3 coding DNA: TGCGCGAGCATGGGGACGGGGGATGAGCAGTTCTTC.

V is TRBV20-1 and J is TRBJ2-1, with 8 bases identical to TRBD2. Germline V gene data show CDR1 as DFQATT and CDR2 as SNEGSKA (reference sequence). V shed 3 bases and J 5 bases; nucleotides not matched to a gene: 3. This CDR3 has 13 residues. The DNA for the CDR3 is TGCAGTGCTAGTCGGGAGGGCCACAATGAGCAGTTCTTC. Its translation is CSASREGHNEQFF.

This clonotype has a handful of counts. This chain connects TRBV21-1 to TRBJ1-1. TRBV21-1 is a pseudogene segment. CDR3 length equals 16 residues. CDR3 DNA: TGTGCCAGCAGCAGCGAGGTGAGGAATCGGCACACTGAAGCTTTCTTT. Its protein is CASSSEVRNRHTEAFF.

This clonotype was seen a handful of times. The rearrangement uses TRBV20-1 and TRBJ2-3; D not certain. The germline V and J ends were trimmed by 6 bases and 0 bases, with 13 bases remaining between them. This CDR3 region has 14 residues. Germline V CDR1 and CDR2: DFQATT, SNEGSKA (reference sequence). This CDR3 is CSAQTGSSTDTQYF. The CDR3 DNA is TGCAGTGCACAGACCGGGTCTAGCACAGATACGCAGTATTTT.

The chain is built from TRBV2 and TRBJ2-3, with unresolved D. Germline V gives CDR1 SNHLY, CDR2 FYNNEI. Trimming shortened V by 8 bases and J by 2 bases, and 11 bases separated the two germline ends. The CDR3 extends over 13 amino acids. The CDR3, as DNA: TGTGCCAGCCAGGTCGACACCACAGATACGCAGTATTTT. This encodes CASQVDTTDTQYF.

In this sample, this clonotype turned up many times. The rearrangement uses TRBV6-1 and TRBJ2-3; D is unclear. The CDR3 is 14 residues long. The V end was cut by 2 bases, the J end by 4 bases, with 10 bases between. CDR1 and CDR2 (germline): MNHNS, SASEGT. The DNA of the CDR3 is TGTGCCAGCAGTGAATCGACGGCATCAGATACGCAGTATTTT. Its translation: CASSESTASDTQYF.

This clonotype was detected ten times or more. The chain employs TRBV2 and TRBJ2-7; 7 bases are a match to TRBD1. The CDR3 covers 12 residues. Germline assignment: CDR1 SNHLY and CDR2 FYNNEI. V was pared by 11 bases and J by 3 bases, with 7 bases of the junction left unmatched. CDR3 sequence reads: CAFPRQGYEQYV. CDR3 DNA: TGTGCCTTCCCCAGACAGGGCTACGAGCAGTACGTC.

This clonotype was seen at least ten times. The chain is built from TRBV3-1 and TRBJ1-1, with D unresolved. Between the trimmed V and J ends, which lost 2 bases and 1 base, there was a span of 11 bases. This CDR3 comprises 15 residues. Germline lookup yields CDR1 LGHDT and CDR2 YNNKEL (reference sequence). CDR3 residues: CASSQSNRQNTEAFF. For the CDR3, the DNA is TGTGCCAGCAGCCAATCAAACAGACAGAACACTGAAGCTTTCTTT.

The chain couples TRBV10-3 to TRBJ2-7; D might be TRBD2 (5 bases). Germline CDR1 reads ENHRY; CDR2 reads SYGVKD. The V end lost 0 bases, the J end lost 0 bases, and 12 bases lay between the germline ends. This CDR3 contains 16 residues. CDR3 sequence reads: CAISESLARSSYEQYF. In nucleotides, the CDR3 is TGTGCCATCAGTGAGTCTCTAGCTCGGAGCTCCTACGAGCAGTACTTC.

This clonotype came up many times. The genes are TRBV7-2 and TRBJ2-5; the D gene is possibly TRBD2 (5 bases). V dropped 3 bases and J dropped 2 bases, with 10 bases sitting between them. Germline CDR1 SGHTA, CDR2 FQGNSA. The CDR3 extends over 14 amino acids. CDR3 bases: TGTGCCAGCAGCTTTGACGGGGAACAAGAGACCCAGTACTTC. Amino acid sequence: CASSFDGEQETQYF.

This clonotype has only a few counts. The chain joins TRBV27 to TRBJ1-5; D remains ambiguous. Per germline, CDR1 MNHEY and CDR2 SMNVEV (reference sequence). Trimming stripped 7 bases from V and 2 bases from J, with 9 bases between. The CDR3 contains 13 residues. Here the CDR3 reads CASTGQGNQPQHF. The CDR3 bases are TGTGCCAGCACTGGCCAGGGCAATCAGCCCCAGCATTTT.